The source of this TCR beta chain is a study of T cell changes during pregnancy in multiple sclerosis. Sequenced by immunoSEQ multiplex PCR; TCRdb stores in-frame clones only, minus some. The sample contains tens of thousands of clones, around 97% of which appear only once. The CDR3 is made up of 13 amino acids. Germline-derived CDR1 and CDR2 are SEHNR and FQNEAQ (reference sequence). V lost 5 bases to trimming and J lost 6 bases, with 13 bases between them. The clonotype comes from a female donor with multiple sclerosis, enrolled in a pregnancy study. The chain links TRBV7-9 to TRBJ1-1, with D hard to call. The starting material was CD8+ T cells from peripheral blood mononuclear cells, obtained after pregnancy. The CDR3 coding sequence is TGTGCCAGCAGCCACGGGGTTCAGGCTGAAGCTTTCTTT. Translation gives CASSHGVQAEAFF.